This TCR beta chain was observed in a study of cytomegalovirus exposure and HLA in healthy donors. Study-wide background: T cells numbering about 179 million yielded approximately 120 million unique TCR beta sequences in an earlier analysis.

V lost 8 bases to trimming and J lost 0 bases, with 16 bases between them. CDR3 length equals 15 residues. The germline V gene has CDR1 SNHLY and CDR2 FYNNEI. Primers: 60 Vbeta forward and 13 Jbeta reverse. Produced via immunoSEQ multiplex PCR; TCRdb's table is partial and in-frame only. The sample contains about 190,000 clones, approximately 80% of which appear only once. Study-level results: Available immune exposure information covered CMV serostatus only. A further, later analysis showed that HLA-associated TCR beta chains (compared with equally common others) were more clonally expanded.

As for this clone: Its specificity is unknown.

Sequenced sample: PBMCs. The chain couples TRBV2 to TRBJ1-2; possibly TRBD1 for D (5 bases). This clonotype was obtained from a woman under 40 in good health and CMV-seropositive. The CDR3 here is CASPGEGRANYGYTF. The CDR3 DNA follows: TGTGCCAGCCCGGGGGAGGGCAGAGCTAACTATGGCTACACCTTC.